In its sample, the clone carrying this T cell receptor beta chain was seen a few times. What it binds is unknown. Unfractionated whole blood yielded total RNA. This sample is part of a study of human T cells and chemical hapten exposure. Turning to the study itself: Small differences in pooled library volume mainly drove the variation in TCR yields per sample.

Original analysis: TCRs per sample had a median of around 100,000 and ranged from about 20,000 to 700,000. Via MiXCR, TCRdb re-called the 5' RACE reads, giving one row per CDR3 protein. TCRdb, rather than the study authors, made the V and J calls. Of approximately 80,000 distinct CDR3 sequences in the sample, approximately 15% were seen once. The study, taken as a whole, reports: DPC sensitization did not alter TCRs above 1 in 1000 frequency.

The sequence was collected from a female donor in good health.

CDR3 sequence reads: CASKGQGTTGELFF. CDR3 coding DNA: TGTGCCAGCAAGGGACAGGGGACCACCGGGGAGCTGTTTTTT. The genes are TRBV2 and TRBJ2-2; 10 bases map to TRBD1. V trimming: 7 bases; J trimming: 4 bases; junction bases outside the gene matches: 3. Per the germline V gene, CDR1 is SNHLY and CDR2 is FYNNEI. The CDR3 covers 14 residues. The full variable domain, its missing parts supplied by reference TRBV2 and TRBJ2-2, is EPEVTQTPSHQVTQMGQEVILRCVPISNHLYFYWYRQILGQKVEFLVSFYNNEISEKSEIFDDQFSVERPDGSNFTLKIRSTKLEDSAMYFCASKGQGTTGELFFGEGSRLTVL.